One and the same sample provided the 25 T cell receptor beta chains below, sequenced in a study of cytomegalovirus exposure and HLA in healthy donors. PCR amplification relied on 60 Vbeta primers (plus 13 Jbeta primers). The method was immunoSEQ multiplex PCR; TCRdb's version includes in-frame clones alone and lacks a portion of them. The sample lists about 110,000 clones, over 60% occurring once. The sample taken for sequencing was PBMCs. The receptors derive from a male donor in good health and CMV-seronegative.

The rearrangement uses TRBV7-2 and TRBJ1-1; 8 positions agree with TRBD1. The CDR3 has 13 residues. Germline values: CDR1 SGHTA, CDR2 FQGNSA. J was trimmed by 8 bases and V by 1 base; bases with no gene match: 3. DNA for the CDR3: TGTGCCAGCAGCTTAGATAGGGACAGGGAAGCTTTCTTT. This encodes CASSLDRDREAFF. The complete variable domain, with remaining parts taken from reference TRBV7-2 and TRBJ1-1, reads GAGVSQSPSNKVTEKGKDVELRCDPISGHTALYWYRQSLGQGLEFLIYFQGNSAPDKSGLPSDRFSAERTGGSVSTLTIQRTQQEDSAVYLCASSLDRDREAFFGQGTRLTVV.

This rearrangement joins TRBV19 to TRBJ1-5; the match to TRBD1 covers 9 bases. Germline-derived CDR1 and CDR2 are LNHDA and SQIVND (reference sequence). V lost 6 bases to trimming and J lost 10 bases; unmatched junction nucleotides: 13. CDR3 length: 15 amino acids. CDR3 bases: TGTGCCAGTAGACAGGACAGGGGCGACCTAAGACCCCAGCATTTT. Its protein product is CASRQDRGDLRPQHF.

The CDR3 is CASSVFPGTSDGGEQFF. The CDR3 nucleotides are TGTGCCAGCAGCGTTTTCCCCGGGACTAGCGATGGGGGTGAGCAGTTCTTC. The chain couples TRBV7-6 to TRBJ2-1; 10 bases are a match to TRBD2. The V gene's germline CDR1 is SGHVS and CDR2 FNYEAQ. The CDR3 length is 17 residues. The V and J ends lost 5 bases and 9 bases, in that order; junction bases with no gene match: 16.

The genes are TRBV7-6 and TRBJ2-7; D might be TRBD2 (6 bases). Germline V gives CDR1 SGHVS, CDR2 FNYEAQ. The CDR3 consists of 17 residues. Trimming stripped 1 base from V and 2 bases from J, with 18 bases between. The CDR3 loop reads CASSLGPGEGSAYEQYF. DNA for the CDR3: TGTGCCAGCAGCTTAGGACCGGGGGAAGGGAGCGCCTACGAGCAGTACTTC.

This chain uses TRBV2 with TRBJ1-5; perhaps TRBD1 as D (5 bases). V dropped 4 bases and J dropped 7 bases, with 8 bases sitting between them. The CDR3 loop spans 12 amino acids. Germline CDR1 and CDR2: SNHLY and FYNNEI. The CDR3 protein is CASSGPGQPQHF. In nucleotides, the CDR3 is TGTGCCAGCAGTGGCCCAGGGCAGCCCCAGCATTTT.

A note on this clone: Other nucleotide sequences in the sample specify the same CDR3. The chain has TRBV27 and TRBJ1-1; 10 bases line up with TRBD1. CDR1 is MNHEY and CDR2 is SMNVEV in the germline V gene (reference sequence). CDR3 length: 14 residues. V was clipped by 1 base and J by 7 bases; unmatched bases: 3. The CDR3 coding sequence is TGTGCCAGCAGTTTATGGGGGGACAGGGGTGAAGCTTTCTTT. Amino acids: CASSLWGDRGEAFF.

V and J are TRBV18 and TRBJ2-7, with TRBD2 identical over 10 bases. The CDR3 is 15 amino acids. Germline V CDR1 and CDR2: KGHSH, LQKENI. V trimming: 7 bases; J trimming: 5 bases; junction bases outside the gene matches: 11. This CDR3 is CASFLGVLAGDEQYF. As DNA, the CDR3 is TGTGCCAGCTTCCTGGGGGTGCTAGCGGGAGACGAGCAGTACTTC.

The CDR3 bases are TGCGCCAGCCTGGACAGGGATTCTTACGAGCAGTACTTC. It specifies CASLDRDSYEQYF. The chain employs TRBV10-2 and TRBJ2-7; 8 nucleotides match TRBD1. J was trimmed by 4 bases and V by 8 bases; bases with no gene match: 7. The CDR3 extends over 13 amino acids. Germline CDR1 WSHSY, CDR2 SAAADI.

This chain connects TRBV10-2 to TRBJ2-7, with D maybe TRBD1 (5 bases). The length of the CDR3 is 13 residues. CDR1 and CDR2 (germline): WSHSY, SAAADI. V was shortened by 5 bases and J by 0 bases, with 8 bases between the two germline ends. The CDR3 spells CASSPGPSYEQYF. The CDR3 DNA follows: TGCGCCAGCAGTCCAGGGCCCTCCTACGAGCAGTACTTC.

This clone was observed a few times. V and J are TRBV7-2 and TRBJ2-1; D is unresolved. The germline V gene encodes CDR1 SGHTA and CDR2 FQGNSA. This CDR3 comprises 15 residues. V was pared by 5 bases and J by 5 bases, with 16 bases between. CDR3 in amino acids: CASSPGARKNNEQFF. The CDR3 coding sequence is TGTGCCAGCAGCCCTGGTGCCAGAAAAAACAATGAGCAGTTCTTC. Full variable domain (outside the CDR3, taken from reference TRBV7-2 and TRBJ2-1): GAGVSQSPSNKVTEKGKDVELRCDPISGHTALYWYRQSLGQGLEFLIYFQGNSAPDKSGLPSDRFSAERTGGSVSTLTIQRTQQEDSAVYLCASSPGARKNNEQFFGPGTRLTVL.

This chain connects TRBV19 to TRBJ1-5; D gene uncertain. The CDR3 runs 12 residues. V was clipped by 8 bases and J by 2 bases, with 7 bases between them. Germline lookup yields CDR1 LNHDA and CDR2 SQIVND (reference sequence). The CDR3 region is CASDMGNQPQHF. The CDR3 region has the DNA TGTGCCAGTGACATGGGCAATCAGCCCCAGCATTTT.

The V call is TRBV18, the J call TRBJ1-3; 7 positions match TRBD1. The CDR3 runs to 14 residues. CDR1 and CDR2 from the germline V gene are KGHSH and LQKENI. Trimming cost V 6 bases and J 2 bases; bases outside gene matches: 4. The CDR3 coding sequence is TGTGCCAGCTCTCCAACAGGGGCTGGAAACACCATATATTTT. Translated: CASSPTGAGNTIYF.

A single count supports this clone. The V call is TRBV6-4, the J call TRBJ2-1; 7 positions agree with TRBD2. CDR3 length: 15 residues. The V gene's germline CDR1 is MRHNA and CDR2 SNTAGT. V was pared by 2 bases and J by 9 bases, with 10 bases of the junction left unmatched. The CDR3 nucleotides read TGTGCCAGCAGTGACGATCCGGGGGGTTATGGTGAGCAGTTCTTC. This translates into CASSDDPGGYGEQFF.

The gene calls are TRBV12-5 and TRBJ1-1; D ambiguous. V was clipped by 0 bases and J by 1 base, with 9 bases between them. The CDR3 covers 15 residues. Per germline, CDR1 LGHNT and CDR2 FRNRAP. The CDR3 DNA sequence: TGTGCTAGTGGTTTGGTACTAGGAAGGAACACTGAAGCTTTCTTT. This encodes CASGLVLGRNTEAFF.

This clone showed up just once. The J gene is TRBJ1-2, the V gene TRBV19; D not certain. This CDR3 has 13 residues. Germline CDR1 and CDR2: LNHDA and SQIVND (reference sequence). Trimming left V 6 bases short and J 4 bases short, with 12 bases between. CDR3 in DNA: TGTGCCAGTAGAGACACACTCCTCTATGGCTACACCTTC. Residues: CASRDTLLYGYTF.

The chain employs TRBV6-5 and TRBJ1-2; D is possibly TRBD1 (6 bases). Germline-derived CDR1 and CDR2 are MNHEY and SVGAGI. The CDR3 totals 16 residues. V lost 2 bases and J 2 bases, leaving 15 bases between the germline ends. The CDR3 sequence: CASSYVGGRGNYGYTF. The CDR3 DNA reads TGTGCCAGCAGTTACGTGGGGGGGCGAGGGAACTATGGCTACACCTTC.

The rearrangement links TRBV6-1 to TRBJ1-4, with D hard to call. Trimming took 7 bases from V and 3 from J, leaving 15 bases between them. CDR1 and CDR2 (germline): MNHNS, SASEGT. The CDR3 length is 15 residues. The CDR3 sequence: CASISQWEPNEKLFF. The CDR3 bases are TGTGCCAGCATTTCCCAGTGGGAGCCTAATGAAAAACTGTTTTTT.

The table lists this clone with a few counts. The chain employs TRBV27 and TRBJ2-2, with TRBD2 matching 16 bases. V trimming: 4 bases; J trimming: 6 bases; junction bases outside the gene matches: 5. Looked up from germline, CDR1 is MNHEY and CDR2 is SMNVEV (reference sequence). The CDR3 runs to 17 residues. The CDR3 region has the DNA TGTGCCAGCAGTTCAACCGGGACTAGCGGGAGGGCCGGGGAGCTGTTTTTT. Translated, it gives CASSSTGTSGRAGELFF.

The chain couples TRBV30 to TRBJ2-2; D is unresolved. This CDR3 spans 12 amino acids. Looked up from germline, CDR1 is GTSNPN and CDR2 is SVGIG (reference sequence). Trimming shortened V by 8 bases and J by 3 bases, and 10 bases separated the two germline ends. The CDR3 region has the DNA TGTGCCCGCCCCGAGTACACCGGGGAGCTGTTTTTT. This gives the protein CARPEYTGELFF.

The chain is built from TRBV19 and TRBJ2-1; no definite D call. V was clipped by 1 base and J by 6 bases, with 13 bases between them. The CDR3 is made up of 15 amino acids. Germline V lookup: CDR1 LNHDA, CDR2 SQIVND (reference sequence). The CDR3 bases are TGTGCCAGTAGTATAGGAGAGGCCCTTCGCAATGAGCAGTTCTTC. Its protein is CASSIGEALRNEQFF. The complete variable domain, with remaining parts taken from reference TRBV19 and TRBJ2-1, reads DGGITQSPKYLFRKEGQNVTLSCEQNLNHDAMYWYRQDPGQGLRLIYYSQIVNDFQKGDIAEGYSVSREKKESFPLTVTSAQKNPTAFYLCASSIGEALRNEQFFGPGTRLTVL.

The chain couples TRBV19 to TRBJ2-2; 11 bases line up with TRBD2. The germline V gene encodes CDR1 LNHDA and CDR2 SQIVND (reference sequence). This CDR3 has 17 residues. Trimming cost V 3 bases and J 7 bases; bases outside gene matches: 10. The CDR3 DNA reads TGTGCCAGTAGTATGAATATAGCGGGAGGGCGCGGCGGGGAGCTGTTTTTT. Protein: CASSMNIAGGRGGELFF. The full variable domain, with the rest looked up from reference TRBV19 and TRBJ2-2, is DGGITQSPKYLFRKEGQNVTLSCEQNLNHDAMYWYRQDPGQGLRLIYYSQIVNDFQKGDIAEGYSVSREKKESFPLTVTSAQKNPTAFYLCASSMNIAGGRGGELFFGEGSRLTVL.

The rearrangement uses TRBV2 and TRBJ2-7, with 7 bases matching TRBD2. This CDR3 spans 16 amino acids. V lost 4 bases to trimming and J lost 2 bases; unmatched junction nucleotides: 11. Germline assignment: CDR1 SNHLY and CDR2 FYNNEI. The DNA of the CDR3 is TGTGCCAGCAGTGGGGGGGGAGTGGAGTCCGCCTACGAGCAGTACTTC. It yields the protein CASSGGGVESAYEQYF.

This rearrangement joins TRBV15 to TRBJ2-7, with TRBD2 identical over 8 bases. Looked up from germline, CDR1 is LNHNV and CDR2 is YYDKDF (reference sequence). This CDR3 is built from 15 residues. V trimming: 0 bases; J trimming: 4 bases; junction bases outside the gene matches: 5. The CDR3 nucleotides read TGTGCCACCAGCAGAGATGCAGGCGGGGGGTACGAGCAGTACTTC. Translated: CATSRDAGGGYEQYF.

J is TRBJ2-2 and V is TRBV11-2, with D tentatively TRBD1 (6 bases). Germline loops: CDR1 SGHAT, CDR2 FQNNGV. The CDR3 is 16 residues long. The V gene lost 4 bases and the J gene lost 3 bases, with 15 bases spanning the gap. CDR3 sequence reads: CASSSRGSPDTGELFF. CDR3 nucleotide sequence: TGTGCCAGCAGCTCCAGGGGAAGCCCGGACACCGGGGAGCTGTTTTTT. Filled out from reference TRBV11-2 and TRBJ2-2, the complete variable domain reads EAGVAQSPRYKIIEKRQSVAFWCNPISGHATLYWYQQILGQGPKLLIQFQNNGVVDDSQLPKDRFSAERLKGVDSTLKIQPAKLEDSAVYLCASSSRGSPDTGELFFGEGSRLTVL.

Points on this clone: The same CDR3 can be traced to other DNA sequences in this sample. V usage is TRBV9 and J usage is TRBJ2-1; 8 bases map to TRBD2. The germline gives CDR1 SGDLS, CDR2 YYNGEE. The ends lost 0 bases at V and 6 bases at J; junction bases unmatched: 5. There are 15 residues in the CDR3. CDR3 sequence: CASSVDGGLVNEQFF. CDR3 coding DNA: TGTGCCAGCAGCGTAGATGGGGGACTAGTCAATGAGCAGTTCTTC.